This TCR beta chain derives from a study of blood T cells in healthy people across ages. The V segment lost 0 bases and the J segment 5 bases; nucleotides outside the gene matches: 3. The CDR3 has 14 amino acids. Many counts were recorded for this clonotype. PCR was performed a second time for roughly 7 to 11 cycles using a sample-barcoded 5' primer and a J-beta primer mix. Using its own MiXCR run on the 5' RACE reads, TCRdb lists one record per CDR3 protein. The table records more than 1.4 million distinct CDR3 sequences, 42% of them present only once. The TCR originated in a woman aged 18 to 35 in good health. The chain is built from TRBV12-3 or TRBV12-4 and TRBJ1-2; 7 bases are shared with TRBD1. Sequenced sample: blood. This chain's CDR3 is CASSLAGQVYGYTF. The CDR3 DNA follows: TGTGCCAGCAGTTTAGCCGGACAGGTTTATGGCTACACCTTC.